This TCR beta chain was sequenced in a study of Tregs in tolerant kidney transplant recipients. Study details: Related graft donors supplied nonmyeloablative bone marrow transplants, and mixed chimerism was transient. Broader study findings: Tregs expanded with activated donor B cells seemed most donor-specific.

This clone occurred once. The antigen is unknown. Libraries were prepared by immunoSEQ multiplex PCR; TCRdb keeps only in-frame clonotypes and omits some of them. This repertoire shows tens of thousands of clones, roughly nine tenths found once; its top ten account for about 0.37%. This CDR3 has 17 residues. Germline CDR1 reads MNHNS; CDR2 reads SASEGT. J gave up 0 bases and V 4 bases, and 7 bases lay outside the gene matches. The material was CD4+ T cells from blood, obtained before the transplant. The chain joins TRBV6-1 to TRBJ2-1, with TRBD2 identical over 9 bases. The sequence came from a human donor who received a combined kidney and bone marrow transplant. CDR3 DNA: TGTGCCAGCAGTGCCGGGGGACTAGCAAGCTCCTACAATGAGCAGTTCTTC. Protein: CASSAGGLASSYNEQFF.